This T cell receptor beta chain was identified in a study of tumor-infiltrating lymphocytes in primary liver carcinoma. The blood RNA (from unsorted whole blood) was obtained, and germline DNA was also extracted. Concerning this clonotype itself: A read error may produce the germline difference seen at one junction end.

Germline V lookup: CDR1 SGHAT, CDR2 FQNNGV. CDR3 length: 13 residues. TCR beta cDNA was prepared out of roughly 500 ng total RNA by means of a constant-region primer. Libraries for TCR beta were built through three nested multiplex PCR rounds, which together made up a slightly modified ARM-PCR procedure. It was with TRBV1-TRBV30 forward primers and a C-beta reverse primer that the first two PCR rounds were run, at about 9 cycles each. TCRdb fed the multiplex PCR reads into MiXCR, producing one record per CDR3 protein. The sample has about 330,000 distinct CDR3 sequences; 65% are singletons. Sequenced sample: peripheral blood. The sequence was collected from a man aged 35 to 55 with primary liver carcinoma and hepatitis B virus infection. The gene calls are TRBV11-2 and TRBJ2-1; D remains unclear. Written as DNA, the CDR3 is TGTGTCAGCAGCTTACCTAGTCACAAAGAGCAGTTCTTC. It is translated as CVSSLPSHKEQFF.